These T cell receptor beta chains were read from a single sample in a study of vaccination and CD4 T cells after COVID-19. TCRdb re-called the PCR reads with MiXCR, one entry per CDR3 protein. The sample includes approximately 4,100 distinct CDR3 sequences, less than 25% of them seen just once. The antigens for these receptors are not known. Sequencing was carried out using CD4+ T cells from blood, cultured in vitro. These receptors were collected from a human donor who had recovered from COVID-19. Each CDR3 is given with its conserved first and last residue. A D gene is named only where the DNA matches it firmly. Part of the rows lack a size; the others show once, few, many or a class for expanded clones.

clone size	V gene	J gene	D gene	CDR3 DNA	CDR3 protein
few	TRBV10-1	TRBJ2-7	TRBD1	TGCGCCAGCAGTGGGACAGGGTCGTCCTACGAGCAGTACTTC	CASSGTGSSYEQYF
medium-sized	TRBV19	TRBJ1-1	NA	TGTGCCAGTAGGTATGCAAACACTGAAGCTTTCTTT	CASRYANTEAFF
few	TRBV20-1	TRBJ2-5	NA	TGCAGTGCCCCCCACAGGGCGGAGACCCAGTACTTC	CSAPHRAETQYF
NA	TRBV28	TRBJ2-3	NA	TGTGCCAGCAGACATTTCGGACAGCTCACAGATACGCAGTATTTT	CASRHFGQLTDTQYF
NA	TRBV29-1	TRBJ2-1	NA	TGCAGCGTTGAAGGGTGGGGGGAGGACTACAATGAGCAGTTCTTC	CSVEGWGEDYNEQFF
few	TRBV6-1	TRBJ1-6	NA	TGTGCCAGCAGGGCCCATGGTGATAATTCACCCCTCCACTTT	CASRAHGDNSPLHF
NA	TRBV6-2/TRBV6-3	TRBJ1-5	NA	TGTGCCGCACAGGTAAACAGCAATCAGCTCCAGCATTTT	CAAQVNSNQLQHF
few	TRBV2	TRBJ1-5	NA	TGTGCCAGCAGTGGGGGAAGTCAGCCCCAGCATTTT	CASSGGSQPQHF
NA	TRBV6-2/TRBV6-3	TRBJ1-1	NA	TGTGCCAGCGCCCATGGGAATCAAAACACTGAAGCTTTCTTT	CASAHGNQNTEAFF
NA	TRBV11-1	TRBJ2-1	TRBD2	TGTGCCAGCAGCTTATATGGGGCTAGCGGAAACAATGAGCAGTTCTTC	CASSLYGASGNNEQFF
NA	TRBV20-1	TRBJ2-4	TRBD1	TGCAGTGCTAGTGACAGGGAATTAGTCAAAAACATTCAGTACTTC	CSASDRELVKNIQYF
NA	TRBV23-1	TRBJ2-4	TRBD1	TGCGCCAGCAGTCAAGGGGACAGGGGGCCGAGGCAAAACATTCAGTACTTC	CASSQGDRGPRQNIQYF
medium-sized	TRBV20-1	TRBJ1-4	NA	TGCAGTGCTGGACAGGAAAAACTGTTTTTT	CSAGQEKLFF
NA	TRBV27	TRBJ2-5	TRBD2	TGTGCCAGCAGGAGGCTAGCGGGGTTGGAGACCCAGTACTTC	CASRRLAGLETQYF
NA	TRBV20-1	TRBJ2-7	NA	TGCAGTGCTATGCCCAGGAACTCCTACGAGCAGTACTTC	CSAMPRNSYEQYF
medium-sized	TRBV2	TRBJ1-1	NA	TGTGCCAGCAGTAGGAACGGTATGATGAACACTGAAGCTTTCTTT	CASSRNGMMNTEAFF
NA	TRBV6-1	TRBJ1-2	TRBD1	TGTGCCAGCTCTCGGGACAGCCTCTATGGCTACACCTTC	CASSRDSLYGYTF
large	TRBV6-1	TRBJ2-7	NA	TGTGCCAGCAGTGAAGTCGGTCTATACGAGCAGTACTTC	CASSEVGLYEQYF
once	TRBV6-1	TRBJ1-2	TRBD1	TGTGCCAGCAGGGGGACAGGGGTCTATGACTACACCTTC	CASRGTGVYDYTF
NA	TRBV4-2	TRBJ1-1	TRBD1	TGTGCCAGCAGCCCGGATGGCAGGGGGCGCAGGACTGAAGCTTTCTTT	CASSPDGRGRRTEAFF
NA	TRBV6-1	TRBJ2-1	NA	TGTGCCAGCAGACGCGGGGACAATGAGCAGTTCTTC	CASRRGDNEQFF
few	TRBV10-2	TRBJ1-2	NA	TGCGCCAGCAGTGAGGACCGGGATCCATTC	CASSEDRDPF
NA	TRBV20-1	TRBJ1-5	NA	TGCAGTGTTAGTAGGGCAGGGCGCAATCAGCCCCAGCATTTT	CSVSRAGRNQPQHF
NA	TRBV5-6	TRBJ2-2	NA	TGTGCCAGCAGCTTGGCTCCGTTGGCCGGGGAGCTGTTTTTT	CASSLAPLAGELFF
few	TRBV12-3/TRBV12-4	TRBJ2-6	NA	TGTGCCAGCAGTCTCACAAGGGCCGCCAACGTCCTGACTTTC	CASSLTRAANVLTF
few	TRBV7-8	TRBJ1-6	TRBD1	TGTGCCAGCAGCACGTTGACAGGGGGAAATTCACCCCTCCACTTT	CASSTLTGGNSPLHF
NA	TRBV19	TRBJ1-4	TRBD1	TGTGCCAGTAAGGGGACAGCTAAAAATGAAAAACTGTTTTTT	CASKGTAKNEKLFF
few	TRBV12-3/TRBV12-4	TRBJ2-2	NA	TGTGCCAGCAGTTTGACCTTCACCGGGGAGCTGTTTTTT	CASSLTFTGELFF
NA	TRBV7-9	TRBJ1-1	NA	TGTGCCAGCAGCTTAGTTTGGACACTGAACACTGAAGCTTTCTTT	CASSLVWTLNTEAFF
medium-sized	TRBV12-3/TRBV12-4	TRBJ2-3	TRBD2	TGTGCCAGCAGTTTCGGACTAGCGGGGAGCACAGATACGCAGTATTTT	CASSFGLAGSTDTQYF
NA	TRBV12-5	TRBJ1-1	NA	TGTGCTAGTGGTTTGGAGGGGTTGGGAACTGAAGCTTTCTTT	CASGLEGLGTEAFF
medium-sized	TRBV27	TRBJ1-4	NA	TGTGCCAGCAGTTTATCGTTCGGGCTGGAAAAACTGTTTTTT	CASSLSFGLEKLFF
few	TRBV6-1	TRBJ2-7	TRBD1	TGTGCCAGCAGTCAGGGGGCGACAGCCTACGAGCAGTACTTC	CASSQGATAYEQYF
NA	TRBV5-4	TRBJ2-3	TRBD1	TGTGCCAGCAGCACTGACAGGGGTCCAATCGGTACGCAGTATTTT	CASSTDRGPIGTQYF
few	TRBV2	TRBJ2-7	NA	TGTGCCAGCAAGCAGGGATACCACGAGCAGTACTTC	CASKQGYHEQYF
few	TRBV25-1	TRBJ2-7	TRBD1	TGTGCCAGCAGACCCACGGCAAGGGGGCAGATAGAGCAGTACTTC	CASRPTARGQIEQYF
NA	TRBV5-8	TRBJ1-5	TRBD1	TGTGCCAGCAGCCCCGGGACAGGGGTAACTCGGGTCGGCAATCAGCCCCAGCATTTT	CASSPGTGVTRVGNQPQHF
few	TRBV12-3/TRBV12-4	TRBJ1-2	TRBD1	TGTGCCAGCAGTTTGGGACAGTCCATTGGGGATGGCTACACCTTC	CASSLGQSIGDGYTF
medium-sized	TRBV6-1	TRBJ1-4	NA	TGTGCCAGCAGTGGAGGGATGCGGTATGAAAAACTGTTTTTT	CASSGGMRYEKLFF
few	TRBV6-5	TRBJ1-1	NA	TGTGCCAGCAGTTCCCCTCAGGGGCCGCCAGTGGAAGCTTTCTTT	CASSSPQGPPVEAFF
NA	TRBV11-2	TRBJ1-1	NA	TGTGCCAGCAGCTTAAAGGTACAGACGAACACTGAAGCTTTCTTT	CASSLKVQTNTEAFF
NA	TRBV29-1	TRBJ1-2	NA	TGCAGCGTTGTGCGGGACATCACGGATGGCTACACCTTC	CSVVRDITDGYTF
medium-sized	TRBV7-9	TRBJ1-3	NA	TGTGCCAGCAGCTTAGATCCTCTCTACTCTGGAAACACCATATATTTT	CASSLDPLYSGNTIYF
NA	TRBV12-3/TRBV12-4	TRBJ2-5	NA	TGTGCCAGCAACCTTGAGGGTTGGGGGCACCAAGAGACCCAGTACTTC	CASNLEGWGHQETQYF
NA	TRBV12-3/TRBV12-4	TRBJ2-5	TRBD2	TGTGCCAGCAGCGCGACTAGCGGACAAGAGACCCAGTACTTC	CASSATSGQETQYF
NA	TRBV7-6	TRBJ2-3	TRBD2	TGTGCCAGCAGCTTAGGACTAGCGGGCACAGATACGCAGTATTTT	CASSLGLAGTDTQYF
NA	TRBV6-1	TRBJ2-2	TRBD2	TGTGCCAGCACCCGCGGGGGGGCCGGGGAGCTGTTTTTT	CASTRGGAGELFF
NA	TRBV6-2/TRBV6-3	TRBJ1-1	TRBD1	TGTGCCAGCAGAGGGACAGGGGGAAGCACTGAAGCTTTCTTT	CASRGTGGSTEAFF
large	TRBV27	TRBJ2-5	TRBD2	TGTGCCAGCAGTTTAAACGGGGGGGCCTGGGAGACCCAGTACTTC	CASSLNGGAWETQYF
NA	TRBV2	TRBJ2-5	NA	TGTGCCTTCCAACCGGTCCGGACCCAAGAGACCCAGTACTTC	CAFQPVRTQETQYF
NA	TRBV6-2/TRBV6-3	TRBJ1-2	TRBD1	TGTGCCAGCAGGGGGACAGGGGAAACCGGTGGCTACACCTTC	CASRGTGETGGYTF
few	TRBV7-9	TRBJ1-6	NA	TGTGCCAGCAGTATTGGGGACTCACCCCTCCACTTT	CASSIGDSPLHF